A single sample is the source of the 19 T cell receptor beta chains below, sequenced in a study of regulatory T cells in long-lasting Graves disease. Described time point: newly diagnosed GD, antithyroid drugs for less than 3 months. PBMC-extracted RNA yielded the TCR library. Arm-PCR of CDR3 regions and iRepertoire HTBI primers were used to build TCR beta libraries. In TCRdb, the multiplex PCR reads were re-called with MiXCR into one record per CDR3 protein. Found here are around 480,000 distinct CDR3 sequences, roughly 16% of them singletons; the top ten hold 9% to 15%. The same specimen was also included in a second study, on T cells in Graves' hyperthyroidism and ophthalmopathy.

This material consisted of peripheral blood mononuclear cells (PBMCs), taken at new diagnosis, from a patient treated with antithyroid drugs. These receptors all come from a man aged 35-49 years with Graves disease.

This chain links TRBV6-1 with TRBJ1-6; D gene uncertain. CDR3 size: 12 residues. Trimming stripped 5 bases from V and 7 bases from J, with 6 bases between. Germline-derived CDR1 and CDR2 are MNHNS and SASEGT. The CDR3 DNA follows: TGTGCCAGCAGTAACCCCAATTCACCCCTCCACTTT. Translation gives CASSNPNSPLHF.

The chain uses TRBV7-9 and TRBJ2-1, with D possibly being TRBD2 (5 bases). V lost 5 bases and J 9 bases, leaving 11 bases between the germline ends. CDR1 is SEHNR, CDR2 FQNEAQ, per germline (reference sequence). The CDR3 has 12 residues. CDR3 bases: TGTGCCAGCAGCATGAGGGTTATTGAGCAGTTCTTC. This codes for CASSMRVIEQFF.

This chain joins TRBV27 and TRBJ2-1, with TRBD2 matching 11 bases. The germline gives CDR1 MNHEY, CDR2 SMNVEV (reference sequence). This CDR3 spans 16 amino acids. V was pared by 5 bases and J by 7 bases, with 10 bases of the junction left unmatched. The CDR3 nucleotides read TGTGCCAGCAGTCCCATAGCGGGAGGGCCGAGGAATGAGCAGTTCTTC. Translating it yields CASSPIAGGPRNEQFF.

Ten or more counts support this clonotype. This chain connects TRBV18 to TRBJ2-5, with D possibly called TRBD1 or TRBD2 (6 bases each). With 3 bases removed from V and 5 bases from J, the gap between germline ends came to 13 bases. The CDR3 is 14 amino acids. Germline CDR1 and CDR2: KGHSH and LQKENI. CDR3 sequence reads: CASSPTGGSETQYF. As DNA, the CDR3 is TGTGCCAGCTCACCGACCGGGGGCTCGGAGACCCAGTACTTC.

The rearrangement uses TRBV28 and TRBJ1-5; no reliable D call. The length of the CDR3 is 14 residues. Germline V gives CDR1 MDHEN, CDR2 SYDVKM. Trimming removed 5 bases at V and 6 bases at J, with 14 bases between. The CDR3 bases are TGTGCCAGCAGTGAATCCACGGAGGGTCAGCCCCAGCATTTT. Its translation is CASSESTEGQPQHF.

Many counts were recorded for this clonotype. The genes are TRBV5-1 and TRBJ1-2; tentatively, D is TRBD1 (5 bases). There are 13 residues in the CDR3. Deletions cut 1 base from V and 7 bases from J, with 11 bases between. Germline-derived CDR1 and CDR2 are SGHRS and YFSETQ. The CDR3 sequence is CASSLKQDLGYTF. In nucleotides, the CDR3 is TGCGCCAGCAGCTTGAAACAGGATCTTGGCTACACCTTC.

This clonotype was recorded at least ten times. This chain joins TRBV6-1 and TRBJ2-1; tentative D call: TRBD1 (7 bases). The CDR3 runs 15 residues. The germline V gene has CDR1 MNHNS and CDR2 SASEGT. Trimming stripped 3 bases from V and 8 bases from J, with 17 bases between. For the CDR3, the DNA is TGTGCCAGCAGTGAGGGCCCCCAGGGGGGTCATGAGCAGTTCTTC. Protein: CASSEGPQGGHEQFF.

This sequence joins TRBV4-2 and TRBJ2-3; 8 bases are a match to TRBD1. V was clipped by 1 base and J by 1 base; unmatched bases: 4. This CDR3 region has 16 residues. CDR1 is LGHNA, CDR2 YNFKEQ, per germline. CDR3: CASSQGFRGRTDTQYF. CDR3 nucleotides: TGTGCCAGCAGCCAAGGGTTCAGGGGGCGCACAGATACGCAGTATTTT.

This clonotype was seen a few times. CDR3 DNA: TGTGCCAGCAGTGTTAACTGGGTCGAGCAGTACTTC. Translation gives CASSVNWVEQYF. This sequence joins TRBV6-2 or TRBV6-3 and TRBJ2-7; no firm D call. CDR3 size: 12 residues. In germline, CDR1 is MNHEY, CDR2 SVGEGT. Trimming removed 5 bases at V and 6 bases at J, with 11 bases between.

This clonotype was seen ten or more times. The chain has TRBV11-2 and TRBJ2-7; 8 bases are shared with TRBD1. Germline assignment: CDR1 SGHAT and CDR2 FQNNGV. Trimming cost V 5 bases and J 1 base; bases outside gene matches: 4. The CDR3 has 14 residues. The CDR3 DNA follows: TGTGCCAGCAGCGCTTACAGGGGGTCCTACGAGCAGTACTTC. It specifies CASSAYRGSYEQYF.

The sample holds many counts of this clonotype. The chain uses TRBV4-1 and TRBJ2-3; the match to TRBD2 covers 7 bases. The V and J ends lost 4 bases and 4 bases, in that order; junction bases with no gene match: 2. Germline lookup yields CDR1 MGHRA and CDR2 YSYEKL. This CDR3 comprises 13 residues. CDR3 sequence reads: CASSPLAADTQYF. The CDR3 region has the DNA TGCGCCAGCAGCCCCCTAGCGGCAGATACGCAGTATTTT.

The chain carries TRBV29-1 and TRBJ2-7; D not certain. Looked up from germline, CDR1 is SQVTM and CDR2 is ANQGSEA. CDR3 length: 11 amino acids. The ends were cut back, 3 bases at V and 6 bases at J, with 9 bases in the middle. The CDR3 region is CSVDWVGEQYF. CDR3 in DNA: TGCAGCGTTGACTGGGTTGGCGAGCAGTACTTC.

This clonotype came up many times. The CDR3 region has the DNA TGTGCCAGCAGTTCGGGCCCTGGCCGGGGCAGCTCCTACGAGCAGTACTTC. Its protein is CASSSGPGRGSSYEQYF. This sequence joins TRBV28 and TRBJ2-7; D tentatively reads TRBD1 or TRBD2 (5 bases each). The CDR3 extends over 17 amino acids. The V and J ends lost 4 bases and 0 bases respectively, with 19 bases between them. Germline CDR1 and CDR2: MDHEN and SYDVKM.

In this sample, this clonotype turned up many times. This rearrangement joins TRBV28 to TRBJ2-1; TRBD2 aligns across 14 bases. CDR3 length: 16 amino acids. The V and J ends lost 6 bases and 7 bases, in that order; junction bases with no gene match: 8. CDR1 is MDHEN, CDR2 SYDVKM, per germline. In DNA form, the CDR3 reads TGTGCCAGCAGACACCCCGGGACTAGCGGGAGTAATGAGCAGTTCTTC. Translated: CASRHPGTSGSNEQFF.

This clonotype occurred once. A much larger clone lies a single base off, so this may be a read error. The V gene is TRBV5-1, the J gene TRBJ2-1; D is unresolved. The CDR3 consists of 12 residues. Germline-derived CDR1 and CDR2 are SGHRS and YFSETQ. CDR3 loop: CVSSPQNNEQFF. In nucleotides, the CDR3 is TGCGTCAGCAGTCCGCAGAACAATGAGCAGTTCTTC.

This clonotype was seen a few times. V and J are TRBV20-1 and TRBJ2-3; the D gene is possibly TRBD2 (7 bases). Germline V gene lookup returns CDR1 DFQATT and CDR2 SNEGSKA (reference sequence). This CDR3 spans 13 amino acids. The V and J ends lost 8 bases and 8 bases respectively, with 20 bases between them. The CDR3 coding sequence is TGCAGTCTCCCCCCGGGGGGCAGGGGTACGCAGTATTTT. The encoded protein is CSLPPGGRGTQYF.

The chain joins TRBV29-1 to TRBJ2-3; D is perhaps TRBD2 (7 bases). CDR3 length: 17 residues. V shed 5 bases and J shed 2 bases, with 23 bases lying between them. Germline V gene lookup returns CDR1 SQVTM and CDR2 ANQGSEA. CDR3 amino acids: CSVLGGWASGFTDTQYF. In nucleotides, the CDR3 is TGCAGCGTTCTCGGGGGCTGGGCTAGCGGTTTCACAGATACGCAGTATTTT.

This clonotype has a handful of counts. CDR3 in amino acids: CASSPDRSQPQHF. DNA for the CDR3: TGTGCCAGCTCACCTGACAGGTCTCAGCCCCAGCATTTT. This chain uses TRBV18 with TRBJ1-5; D may be TRBD1 (6 bases). CDR1 is KGHSH, CDR2 LQKENI, per germline. Trimming left V 3 bases short and J 6 bases short, with 9 bases between. The CDR3 loop spans 13 amino acids.

This clonotype was seen a handful of times. The chain carries TRBV10-3 and TRBJ2-3; a possible D gene is TRBD2 (5 bases). Germline CDR1 ENHRY, CDR2 SYGVKD. The CDR3 covers 16 residues. With 1 base removed from V and 4 bases from J, the gap between germline ends came to 15 bases. CDR3 coding DNA: TGTGCCATCAGTGAGTTCGGGGAGTCGTGGTCAGATACGCAGTATTTT. Its protein product is CAISEFGESWSDTQYF.